This T cell receptor (beta chain) was observed in a study of T cells in Graves' hyperthyroidism and ophthalmopathy. Hyperthyroidism of Graves' type that showed no ophthalmopathy progression within 18 months was stable. This clonotype was counted only a few times. Researchers took RNA transcripts and amplified the TCR beta CDR3 regions from them. HTBI primers were employed in a first-round RT-PCR of the TCR CDR3. MiXCR, run by TCRdb on the multiplex PCR reads, gives a single entry per CDR3 protein. The sample has 350,000 to 500,000 distinct CDR3 sequences; roughly an eighth are singletons. The specimen sequenced was blood. The receptor was derived from a woman between 18 and 29 years old with Graves' hyperthyroidism.

CDR3 sequence reads: CASTPGTGGTGELFF. The CDR3 DNA reads TGTGCCTCCACCCCAGGGACAGGGGGCACCGGGGAGCTGTTTTTT. The V call is TRBV7-6, the J call TRBJ2-2, with 11 bases that match TRBD1. The V gene's germline CDR1 is SGHVS and CDR2 FNYEAQ. The length of the CDR3 is 15 residues. V gave up 11 bases and J gave up 4 bases; unmatched junction bases: 9.